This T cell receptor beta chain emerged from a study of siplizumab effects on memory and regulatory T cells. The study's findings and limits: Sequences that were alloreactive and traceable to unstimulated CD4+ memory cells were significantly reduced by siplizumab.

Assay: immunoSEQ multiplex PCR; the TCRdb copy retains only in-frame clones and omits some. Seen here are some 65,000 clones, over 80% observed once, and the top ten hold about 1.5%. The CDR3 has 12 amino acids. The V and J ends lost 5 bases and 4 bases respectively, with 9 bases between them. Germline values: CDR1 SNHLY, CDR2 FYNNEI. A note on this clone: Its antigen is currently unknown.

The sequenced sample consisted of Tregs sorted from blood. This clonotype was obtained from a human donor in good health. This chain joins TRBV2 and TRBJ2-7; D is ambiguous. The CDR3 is CASSWVVYEQYF. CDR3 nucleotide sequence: TGTGCCAGCAGTTGGGTTGTGTACGAGCAGTACTTC.